This entry lists 15 T cell receptor beta chains sequenced from one sample in a study of T cell changes during pregnancy in multiple sclerosis (dated by TCRdb to about 2019). Library method: the immunoSEQ multiplex PCR assay. The clones in this table, taken by TCRdb from immuneACCESS, are in-frame only. Not every clone is retained; where verified, under half of the shortfall comes from an unresolved V gene, and the cause of the rest is unknown. The sample table shows about 57,000 clones, and approximately 94% are seen once. Of the sample, about 0.37% is held by the ten largest clones. The sample was CD4+ T cells from peripheral blood mononuclear cells, taken before pregnancy. These receptors were obtained from a female donor with multiple sclerosis, enrolled in a pregnancy study.

J is TRBJ1-2 and V is TRBV6-4; D unresolved. CDR3 length: 14 amino acids. Trimming removed 5 bases at V and 3 bases at J, with 13 bases between. Germline assignment: CDR1 MRHNA and CDR2 SNTAGT. CDR3: CASSRGFWDYGYTF. The CDR3 nucleotides are TGTGCCAGCAGTCGGGGATTTTGGGACTATGGCTACACCTTC.

The rearrangement links TRBV5-1 to TRBJ1-2; 8 positions match TRBD1. The junction had 6 bases not matched to a gene; V was cut back by 5 bases and J by 6 bases. The CDR3 covers 13 residues. The germline gives CDR1 SGHRS, CDR2 YFSETQ. Written as DNA, the CDR3 is TGCGCCAGCAGTGGGACAGGAAGAGATGGCTACACCTTC. Protein: CASSGTGRDGYTF.

The gene calls are TRBV7-2 and TRBJ1-5; 8 nucleotides match TRBD1. Germline V gene data show CDR1 as SGHTA and CDR2 as FQGNSA. The CDR3 sequence is 16 residues long. Trimming took 4 bases from V and 0 from J; bases not matched to a gene: 5. The CDR3 is CASSSRQGNSNQPQHF. CDR3 DNA: TGTGCCAGCAGCTCCCGACAGGGGAATAGCAATCAGCCCCAGCATTTT.

The V gene is TRBV28, the J gene TRBJ1-2; no clear D. Germline CDR1 and CDR2: MDHEN and SYDVKM. V lost 3 bases and J 7 bases, leaving 15 bases between the germline ends. This CDR3 has 14 amino acids. This CDR3 is CASSLIGLSPGYTF. Written as DNA, the CDR3 is TGTGCCAGCAGTTTGATAGGACTCTCCCCTGGCTACACCTTC.

The chain is built from TRBV19 and TRBJ1-5; D not certain. The V gene's germline CDR1 is LNHDA and CDR2 SQIVND (reference sequence). V was clipped by 5 bases and J by 0 bases, with 8 bases between them. The CDR3 extends over 14 amino acids. CDR3 DNA sequence: TGTGCCAGTAGTCGGGATTATAGCAATCAGCCCCAGCATTTT. It is translated as CASSRDYSNQPQHF.

The CDR3: CASSSGTGVFGYTF. CDR3 coding DNA: TGTGCCAGCAGCTCCGGGACAGGGGTGTTCGGCTACACCTTC. The chain employs TRBV6-1 and TRBJ1-2, with TRBD1 identical over 10 bases. The CDR3 is 14 residues long. The V and J ends lost 6 bases and 8 bases, in that order; junction bases with no gene match: 9. Germline loops: CDR1 MNHNS, CDR2 SASEGT.

This clone has only a few counts. The chain carries TRBV7-9 and TRBJ1-4, with TRBD1 identical over 8 bases. Germline trimming cut 1 base from V and 8 bases from J; bases unmatched to any gene: 3. The CDR3 is 14 residues long. CDR1 SEHNR and CDR2 FQNEAQ come from the germline V gene (reference sequence). The CDR3 reads CASSLGTGKEKLFF. The CDR3, as DNA: TGTGCCAGCAGCTTAGGGACAGGGAAGGAAAAACTGTTTTTT.

The V call is TRBV4-1, the J call TRBJ2-2, with 12 bases aligning to TRBD1. The CDR3 is 19 residues long. CDR1 MGHRA and CDR2 YSYEKL come from the germline V gene. The V segment lost 4 bases and the J segment 4 bases; nucleotides outside the gene matches: 13. The CDR3 here is CASSLGTGGTLRGTGELFF. CDR3 bases: TGCGCCAGCAGCCTTGGGACAGGGGGCACATTGAGGGGCACCGGGGAGCTGTTTTTT.

The chain carries TRBV4-1 and TRBJ1-2, with 9 bases matching TRBD1. This CDR3 region has 16 residues. V was clipped by 4 bases and J by 2 bases; unmatched bases: 8. Per germline, CDR1 MGHRA and CDR2 YSYEKL. CDR3 loop: CASSPDGQGPNYGYTF. CDR3 nucleotides: TGCGCCAGCAGCCCGGACGGACAGGGGCCGAACTATGGCTACACCTTC.

The CDR3 spells CASSFGASGRVSADTQYF. In DNA form, the CDR3 reads TGCGCCAGCAGCTTTGGCGCTAGCGGGAGAGTAAGCGCAGATACGCAGTATTTT. V usage is TRBV5-1 and J usage is TRBJ2-3, with 10 bases that match TRBD2. Germline-derived CDR1 and CDR2 are SGHRS and YFSETQ. V was pared by 2 bases and J by 4 bases, with 13 bases of the junction left unmatched. This CDR3 comprises 18 residues.

The rearrangement links TRBV11-2 to TRBJ2-3; 8 bases fit TRBD2. Losses at the gene ends were 5 bases for V and 0 bases for J; bases not matched to a gene: 4. The germline gives CDR1 SGHAT, CDR2 FQNNGV. There are 15 residues in the CDR3. The CDR3 DNA reads as TGTGCCAGCAGCCCGGGGGGGGGAAGCACAGATACGCAGTATTTT. Translating it yields CASSPGGGSTDTQYF. Supplemented by reference TRBV11-2 and TRBJ2-3, the full variable domain reads EAGVAQSPRYKIIEKRQSVAFWCNPISGHATLYWYQQILGQGPKLLIQFQNNGVVDDSQLPKDRFSAERLKGVDSTLKIQPAKLEDSAVYLCASSPGGGSTDTQYFGPGTRLTVL.

This chain joins TRBV7-7 and TRBJ2-2, with 9 positions matching TRBD1. Germline CDR1 SSHAT, CDR2 FNYEAQ (reference sequence). V shed 5 bases, J shed 4 bases, and the junction held 5 bases outside the gene matches. CDR3 length: 15 amino acids. The CDR3 DNA reads as TGTGCCAGCAGCCTCGGGACAGGGCCCACCGGGGAGCTGTTTTTT. Encoded protein: CASSLGTGPTGELFF. The entire variable domain, with the rest obtained from reference TRBV7-7 and TRBJ2-2, is as follows: GAGVSQSPRYKVTKRGQDVTLRCDPISSHATLYWYQQALGQGPEFLTYFNYEAQPDKSGLPSDRFSAERPEGSISTLTIQRTEQRDSAMYRCASSLGTGPTGELFFGEGSRLTVL.

The chain links TRBV11-2 to TRBJ2-6; D is perhaps TRBD1 (5 bases). V dropped 3 bases and J dropped 0 bases, with 15 bases sitting between them. Germline loops: CDR1 SGHAT, CDR2 FQNNGV. The CDR3 extends over 18 amino acids. CDR3 sequence reads: CASSFWSVTASGANVLTF. The CDR3 nucleotides are TGTGCCAGCAGCTTTTGGTCCGTGACAGCCTCTGGGGCCAACGTCCTGACTTTC.

The sample holds one count of this clone. The chain employs TRBV5-1 and TRBJ1-4, with 11 nucleotides matching TRBD1. CDR3 length equals 13 residues. V lost 7 bases and J lost 8; bases outside the gene matches: 4. The germline V gene has CDR1 SGHRS and CDR2 YFSETQ. The CDR3 spells CASGTGGFEKLFF. The CDR3 DNA follows: TGCGCCAGCGGGACAGGGGGGTTCGAAAAACTGTTTTTT.

This clone appeared many times. This chain links TRBV6-1 with TRBJ1-2; possible D gene TRBD1, 6 bases. The CDR3 loop spans 12 amino acids. Trimming took 6 bases from V and 7 from J, leaving 12 bases between them. The germline CDR1 and CDR2 sequences are MNHNS and SASEGT. CDR3 nucleotide sequence: TGTGCCAGCAGCGGGGACAATCCTGGCTACACCTTC. Amino acid sequence: CASSGDNPGYTF.